These 21 T cell receptor beta chains came from one sample sequenced in a study of T-cell reconstitution after alpha-beta-depleted transplantation in children. Preparation of the TCRbeta library involved a method that used unique molecular identifiers. From the PCR reads, TCRdb called clonotypes with MiXCR, one entry per CDR3 protein. The sample yields approximately 170,000 distinct CDR3 sequences, over 8.5% seen once. Sample: PBMCs, taken before TCRalphabeta/CD19-depleted stem cell transplant. All receptors come from a boy aged 2 to 10 with acute myeloid leukemia, due to receive a stem cell transplant.

The gene calls are TRBV11-2 and TRBJ1-3, with a possible D match to TRBD1 (5 bases). The CDR3 covers 16 residues. The germline V gene has CDR1 SGHAT and CDR2 FQNNGV. Trimming took 4 bases from V and 2 from J, leaving 15 bases between them. Written as DNA, the CDR3 is TGTGCCAGCAGCTCCCGGACGGGGCGACCTGGAAACACCATATATTTT. It yields the protein CASSSRTGRPGNTIYF.

This clonotype was counted ten times or more. V gene TRBV4-1 combines with J gene TRBJ2-1; 11 bases map to TRBD2. V lost 1 base and J lost 2; bases outside the gene matches: 7. This CDR3 region has 18 residues. Germline-derived CDR1 and CDR2 are MGHRA and YSYEKL. The CDR3 DNA reads as TGCGCCAGCAGCCAAGCACAAAGGGGACTAGCGGCCTACAATGAGCAGTTCTTC. Its protein is CASSQAQRGLAAYNEQFF.

At least ten counts were recorded for this clonotype. The J gene is TRBJ2-1, the V gene TRBV29-1; 7 bases agree with TRBD2. The germline gives CDR1 SQVTM, CDR2 ANQGSEA. After removal of 7 bases from V and 9 bases from J, the junction contained 6 bases not matched to a gene. CDR3 length: 11 amino acids. The CDR3 DNA reads TGCAGCGCGGGGGGACTACCTGAGCAGTTCTTC. Protein: CSAGGLPEQFF.

This clonotype was picked up many times. The V call is TRBV6-5, the J call TRBJ1-3, with D perhaps TRBD1 (6 bases). This CDR3 is 15 amino acids long. Trimming took off 2 bases at V and 2 bases at J, with 10 bases between the two ends. In germline, CDR1 is MNHEY, CDR2 SVGAGI. CDR3 nucleotide sequence: TGTGCCAGCAGTTACCAGGACAGTACTGGAAACACCATATATTTT. Protein product: CASSYQDSTGNTIYF.

Ten or more counts support this clonotype. V gene TRBV19 combines with J gene TRBJ2-1; D not certain. The V end was cut by 6 bases, the J end by 5 bases, with 11 bases between. The CDR3 is 13 amino acids. Germline V gene lookup returns CDR1 LNHDA and CDR2 SQIVND (reference sequence). CDR3 in amino acids: CASRDGFNNEQFF. DNA of the CDR3: TGTGCCAGTAGGGACGGCTTCAACAATGAGCAGTTCTTC.

This clonotype was seen repeatedly, ten times or more. This chain connects TRBV4-1 to TRBJ2-4, with TRBD1 identical over 10 bases. V gave up 3 bases and J gave up 0 bases; unmatched junction bases: 14. CDR1 is MGHRA and CDR2 is YSYEKL in the germline V gene. The CDR3 extends over 20 amino acids. CDR3 coding DNA: TGCGCCAGCAGCCATGTCTCCGGGACAGGGGCAACACTAGCCAAAAACATTCAGTACTTC. Its protein product is CASSHVSGTGATLAKNIQYF.

This clonotype was detected many times. The chain has TRBV20-1 and TRBJ2-3; 12 nucleotides match TRBD2. The V and J ends lost 3 bases and 0 bases, in that order; junction bases with no gene match: 4. Germline loops: CDR1 DFQATT, CDR2 SNEGSKA (reference sequence). This CDR3 region has 16 residues. Here the CDR3 reads CSASSGTSGSTDTQYF. CDR3 DNA: TGCAGTGCTAGTTCCGGGACTAGCGGGAGCACAGATACGCAGTATTTT.

V gene TRBV27 combines with J gene TRBJ2-5, with 9 bases lining up with TRBD2. Germline V gene sequence: CDR1 MNHEY, CDR2 SMNVEV (reference sequence). Trimming took 3 bases from V and 8 from J; bases not matched to a gene: 10. This CDR3 spans 15 amino acids. In DNA form, the CDR3 reads TGTGCCAGCAGTTTGTTGGCTAGCGGGACTGACACCCAGTACTTC. This codes for CASSLLASGTDTQYF.

This clonotype appeared many times. This chain uses TRBV25-1 with TRBJ2-5; D is tentatively TRBD1 or TRBD2 (6 bases each). This CDR3 region has 14 residues. Germline CDR1 is MGHDK and CDR2 is SYGVNS. Trimming left V 3 bases short and J 5 bases short, with 13 bases between. The CDR3 loop is CASSDHREEETQYF. CDR3 nucleotide sequence: TGTGCCAGCAGTGACCACAGGGAGGAGGAGACCCAGTACTTC.

This clonotype appeared many times. As DNA, the CDR3 is TGTGCCAGCAGCTTAGGGGCCGAGGTGAGGAATCAGCCCCAGCATTTT. It encodes CASSLGAEVRNQPQHF. V gene TRBV11-2 combines with J gene TRBJ1-5; no definite D call. V lost 1 base, J lost 4 bases, and 14 bases lay in between. Germline loops: CDR1 SGHAT, CDR2 FQNNGV. CDR3 size: 16 residues.

The sample holds many counts of this clonotype. The chain uses TRBV2 and TRBJ2-3, with D tentatively TRBD1 or TRBD2 (5 bases each). Trimming removed 6 bases from V and 0 bases from J, with 13 bases in between. The V gene's germline CDR1 is SNHLY and CDR2 FYNNEI. This CDR3 has 15 residues. The CDR3 sequence is CASSPGASSTDTQYF. The CDR3 DNA follows: TGTGCCAGCAGCCCCGGGGCCTCTAGCACAGATACGCAGTATTTT.

This clonotype has ten or more counts. The gene calls are TRBV20-1 and TRBJ2-7, with 10 bases matching TRBD2. Losses at the gene ends were 3 bases for V and 1 base for J; bases not matched to a gene: 3. The CDR3 is 14 residues long. Germline V lookup: CDR1 DFQATT, CDR2 SNEGSKA (reference sequence). CDR3 residues: CSASSSGRSYEQYF. The CDR3 nucleotides read TGCAGTGCTAGTAGTAGCGGGAGGTCCTACGAGCAGTACTTC.

This clonotype was recorded many times. This chain joins TRBV5-1 and TRBJ1-2, with 8 positions matching TRBD1. The germline CDR1 and CDR2 sequences are SGHRS and YFSETQ. With V trimmed by 3 bases and J by 7 bases, 5 bases remained unmatched. There are 13 residues in the CDR3. The CDR3 nucleotides read TGCGCCAGCAGCTATGGGACAGGATCTGGCTACACCTTC. Its protein is CASSYGTGSGYTF.

At least ten counts were recorded for this clonotype. The chain carries TRBV9 and TRBJ2-5, with 12 bases fitting TRBD2. The trim removed 3 bases at V and 5 bases at J, leaving 5 bases unmatched. This CDR3 is built from 15 residues. CDR1 is SGDLS and CDR2 is YYNGEE in the germline V gene. The CDR3: CASSASGRGDETQYF. CDR3 nucleotides: TGTGCCAGCAGCGCTAGCGGGAGGGGTGATGAGACCCAGTACTTC.

This clonotype has ten or more counts. V usage is TRBV20-1 and J usage is TRBJ2-2, with unresolved D. Germline assignment: CDR1 DFQATT and CDR2 SNEGSKA (reference sequence). Trimming removed 1 base at V and 1 base at J, with 10 bases between. The CDR3 spans 15 residues. CDR3: CSARGTRRNTGELFF. The CDR3 nucleotides are TGCAGTGCTAGAGGGACGAGAAGGAACACCGGGGAGCTGTTTTTT.

This clonotype was recorded at least ten times. The chain links TRBV12-3 or TRBV12-4 to TRBJ1-1, with D perhaps matching TRBD1 (6 bases). The CDR3 loop spans 12 amino acids. V was trimmed by 5 bases and J by 7 bases, leaving 11 bases between them. This CDR3 reads CASSTGLFEAFF. The CDR3, as DNA: TGTGCCAGCAGTACAGGGCTTTTTGAAGCTTTCTTT.

Ten or more counts support this clonotype. The V gene is TRBV5-5, the J gene TRBJ2-7, with 8 bases identical to TRBD2. This CDR3 comprises 12 residues. The V gene end was trimmed by 6 bases and the J gene end by 2 bases; junction bases not matched to a gene: 1. The germline gives CDR1 SGHKS, CDR2 YYEKEE (reference sequence). For the CDR3, the DNA is TGTGCCAGCATCGGGAGGGCCTACGAGCAGTACGTC. It yields the protein CASIGRAYEQYV.

This clonotype was observed many times. V gene TRBV7-2 combines with J gene TRBJ1-6, with a tentative D call TRBD1 (5 bases). Germline CDR1 reads SGHTA; CDR2 reads FQGNSA. The CDR3 totals 15 residues. The V and J ends lost 4 bases and 7 bases respectively, with 14 bases between them. This chain's CDR3 is CASSSRLGPNSPLHF. In DNA form, the CDR3 reads TGTGCCAGCAGCTCTCGGTTGGGGCCAAATTCACCCCTCCACTTT.

This clonotype was observed many times. The genes are TRBV15 and TRBJ1-6; 9 bases map to TRBD1. Germline loops: CDR1 LNHNV, CDR2 YYDKDF (reference sequence). Germline trimming cut 8 bases from V and 9 bases from J; bases unmatched to any gene: 8. The length of the CDR3 is 14 residues. CDR3 sequence reads: CATRSDRGSSPLHF. The CDR3, as DNA: TGTGCCACCCGGTCGGACAGGGGAAGTTCACCCCTCCACTTT.

This clonotype appeared many times. The rearrangement joins TRBV20-1 to TRBJ2-5; D remains unclear. V lost 2 bases and J lost 9, with 13 bases in between. Germline V CDR1 and CDR2: DFQATT, SNEGSKA (reference sequence). The CDR3 totals 12 residues. The CDR3 DNA follows: TGCAGTGCTAGACGGACGGTCCGGGCCCAGTACTTC. This translates into CSARRTVRAQYF.

The CDR3 here is CASSDRAATPTNYGYTF. In DNA form, the CDR3 reads TGTGCCAGCAGTGACAGAGCCGCGACACCGACTAACTATGGCTACACCTTC. This chain joins TRBV6-1 and TRBJ1-2; unclear D gene. The V gene lost 3 bases and the J gene lost 0 bases, with 17 bases spanning the gap. CDR3 length: 17 amino acids. CDR1 and CDR2 from the germline V gene are MNHNS and SASEGT.